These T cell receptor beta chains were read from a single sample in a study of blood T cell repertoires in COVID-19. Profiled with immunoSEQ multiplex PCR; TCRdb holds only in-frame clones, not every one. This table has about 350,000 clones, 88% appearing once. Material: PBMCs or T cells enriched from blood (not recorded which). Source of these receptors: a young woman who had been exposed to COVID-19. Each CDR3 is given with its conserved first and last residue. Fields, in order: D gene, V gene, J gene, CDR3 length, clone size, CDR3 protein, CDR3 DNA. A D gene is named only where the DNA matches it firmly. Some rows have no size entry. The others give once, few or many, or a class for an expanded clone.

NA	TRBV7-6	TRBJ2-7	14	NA	CASSLGGGSYEQYF	TGTGCCAGCAGCTTAGGCGGCGGTAGCTACGAGCAGTACTTC
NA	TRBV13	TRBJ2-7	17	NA	CASSSRDIGQGSDEQYF	TGTGCCAGCAGCTCTCGGGATATCGGGCAGGGGAGCGACGAGCAGTACTTC
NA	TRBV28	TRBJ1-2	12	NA	CASSLRGVGYTF	TGTGCCAGCAGTTTACGGGGGGTAGGCTACACCTTC
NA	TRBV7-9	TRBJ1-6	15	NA	CASSWSSGHNSPLHF	TGTGCCAGCAGCTGGTCCAGTGGCCATAATTCACCCCTCCACTTT
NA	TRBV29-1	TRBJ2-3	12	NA	CSPGSIGDTQYF	TGCAGCCCGGGCTCGATCGGAGATACGCAGTATTTT
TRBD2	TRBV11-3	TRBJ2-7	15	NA	CASSLTSGRSYEQYF	TGTGCCAGCAGCTTAACTAGCGGCCGCTCCTACGAGCAGTACTTC
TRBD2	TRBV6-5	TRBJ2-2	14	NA	CASVLAGVTGELFF	TGTGCCAGTGTTCTAGCGGGAGTCACCGGGGAGCTGTTTTTT
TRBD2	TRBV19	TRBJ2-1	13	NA	CASSVARGDEQFF	TGTGCCAGTAGTGTAGCTCGGGGGGATGAGCAGTTCTTC
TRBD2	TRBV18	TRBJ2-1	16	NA	CASSPGTSGTGNEQFF	TGTGCCAGCTCACCCGGGACTAGCGGGACCGGCAATGAGCAGTTCTTC
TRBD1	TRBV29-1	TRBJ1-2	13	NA	CSVVGQGDYGYTF	TGCAGCGTTGTAGGGCAGGGGGACTATGGCTACACCTTC
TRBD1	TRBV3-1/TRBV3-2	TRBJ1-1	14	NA	CASSQGQGNTEAFF	TGTGCCAGCAGCCAAGGACAGGGGAACACTGAAGCTTTCTTT
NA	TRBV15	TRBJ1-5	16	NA	CATSRVPDRVDQPQHF	TGTGCCACCAGCAGAGTTCCCGACAGAGTGGATCAGCCCCAGCATTTT
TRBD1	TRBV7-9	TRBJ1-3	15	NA	CASRQAGTVRNTIYF	TGTGCCAGCAGGCAAGCCGGGACAGTCAGAAACACCATATATTTT
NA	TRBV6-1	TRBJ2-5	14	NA	CASSERAAQETQYF	TGTGCCAGCAGTGAGAGGGCAGCCCAAGAGACCCAGTACTTC
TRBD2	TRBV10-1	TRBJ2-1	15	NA	CASSDLAGLYNEQFF	TGCGCCAGCAGTGACCTAGCGGGTCTATACAATGAGCAGTTCTTC
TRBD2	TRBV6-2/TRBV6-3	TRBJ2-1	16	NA	CASSYSGLRSYNEQFF	TGTGCCAGCAGTTACTCGGGACTACGCTCCTACAATGAGCAGTTCTTC
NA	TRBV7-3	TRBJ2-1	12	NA	CASSLDSNEQFF	TGTGCCAGCAGCCTCGACTCAAATGAGCAGTTCTTC
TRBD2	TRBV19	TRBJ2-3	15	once	CASAELAFSTDTQYF	TGTGCCAGTGCCGAACTAGCGTTTAGCACAGATACGCAGTATTTT
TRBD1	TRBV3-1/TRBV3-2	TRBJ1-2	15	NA	CASSQTGQGGYGYTF	TGTGCCAGCAGCCAAACGGGACAGGGGGGATATGGCTACACCTTC
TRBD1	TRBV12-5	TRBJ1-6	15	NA	CASGTQTGSNSPLHF	TGTGCTAGTGGTACCCAGACAGGGTCGAATTCACCCCTCCACTTT
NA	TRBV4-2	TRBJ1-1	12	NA	CASRRVNTEAFF	TGTGCCAGTCGACGGGTGAACACTGAAGCTTTCTTT
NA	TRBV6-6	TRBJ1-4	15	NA	CASRPRTATNEKLFF	TGTGCCAGCAGACCCCGGACAGCAACTAATGAAAAACTGTTTTTT
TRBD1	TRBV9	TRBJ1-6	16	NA	CASSLGTAQNNSPLHF	TGTGCCAGCAGCCTGGGGACAGCACAAAATAATTCACCCCTCCACTTT
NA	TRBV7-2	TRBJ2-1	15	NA	CASSLIGSSYNEQFF	TGTGCCAGCAGCTTAATTGGCAGCTCCTACAATGAGCAGTTCTTC
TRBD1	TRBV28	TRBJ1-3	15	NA	CASSSTGWAGNTIYF	TGTGCCAGCAGTTCGACAGGGTGGGCTGGAAACACCATATATTTT
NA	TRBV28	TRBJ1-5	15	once	CASSSTGISDQPQHF	TGTGCCAGCAGCTCTACAGGGATTAGTGATCAGCCCCAGCATTTT
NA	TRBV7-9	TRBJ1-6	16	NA	CASSPAWGQTNSPLHF	TGTGCCAGCAGCCCCGCGTGGGGGCAGACTAATTCACCCCTCCACTTT
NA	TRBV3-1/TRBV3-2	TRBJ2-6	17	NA	CASSQPGSYSGANVLTF	TGTGCCAGCAGCCAGCCCGGGTCTTACTCTGGGGCCAACGTCCTGACTTTC
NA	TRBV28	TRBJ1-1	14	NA	CASSIVDRRTEAFF	TGTGCCAGCAGCATAGTAGACAGACGCACTGAAGCTTTCTTT
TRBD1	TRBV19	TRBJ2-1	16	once	CASSVAGTGLMHEQFF	TGTGCCAGTAGTGTGGCCGGGACAGGGTTAATGCATGAGCAGTTCTTC
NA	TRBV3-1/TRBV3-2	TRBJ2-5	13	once	CASSQGFRETQYF	TGTGCCAGCAGCCAAGGCTTTAGAGAGACCCAGTACTTC
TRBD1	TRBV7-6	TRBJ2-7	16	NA	CASSLGAGTDSYEQYF	TGTGCCAGCAGCTTAGGCGCCGGGACAGACTCCTACGAGCAGTACTTC
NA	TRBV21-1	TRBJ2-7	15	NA	CASSKRTEGSYEQYF	TGTGCCAGCAGCAAGAGGACAGAAGGTTCCTACGAGCAGTACTTC
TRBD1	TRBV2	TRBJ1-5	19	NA	CASSEWNSGTAYEGEPQHF	TGTGCCAGCAGTGAATGGAACTCCGGGACAGCGTATGAGGGGGAGCCCCAGCATTTT
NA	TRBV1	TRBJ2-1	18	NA	CTSSQDSERDFGYNEQFF	TGCACCAGCAGCCAAGATTCCGAGCGGGATTTCGGGTACAATGAGCAGTTCTTC
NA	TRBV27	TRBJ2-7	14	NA	CASSLGRESYEQYF	TGTGCCAGCAGTTTGGGCAGGGAATCCTACGAGCAGTACTTC
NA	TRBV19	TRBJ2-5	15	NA	CASAGQSGNQETQYF	TGTGCCAGTGCAGGACAGAGCGGAAACCAAGAGACCCAGTACTTC
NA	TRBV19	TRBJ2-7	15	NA	CASSPFQAGLYEQYF	TGTGCCAGTAGTCCTTTCCAAGCGGGCCTATACGAGCAGTACTTC